What follows describes a single TCR beta chain. These data are taken from a study of T cell responses to AZD1222 COVID-19 vaccine. TCRdb keeps only in-frame clones here, not all; method: immunoSEQ multiplex PCR. The repertoire holds about 96,000 clones, with about 88% as singletons. V shed 6 bases and J shed 8 bases, with 7 bases lying between them. This CDR3 region has 9 residues. Germline V gene data show CDR1 as SQVTM and CDR2 as ANQGSEA. The sequences come from peripheral blood, collected on day 0 of AZD1222 vaccination. The TCR comes from an adult in good health. The V and J genes are TRBV29-1 and TRBJ1-2; the D is unclear. The CDR3 DNA reads as TGCAGCGTCCATCGCGGCTACACCTTC. It yields the protein CSVHRGYTF.